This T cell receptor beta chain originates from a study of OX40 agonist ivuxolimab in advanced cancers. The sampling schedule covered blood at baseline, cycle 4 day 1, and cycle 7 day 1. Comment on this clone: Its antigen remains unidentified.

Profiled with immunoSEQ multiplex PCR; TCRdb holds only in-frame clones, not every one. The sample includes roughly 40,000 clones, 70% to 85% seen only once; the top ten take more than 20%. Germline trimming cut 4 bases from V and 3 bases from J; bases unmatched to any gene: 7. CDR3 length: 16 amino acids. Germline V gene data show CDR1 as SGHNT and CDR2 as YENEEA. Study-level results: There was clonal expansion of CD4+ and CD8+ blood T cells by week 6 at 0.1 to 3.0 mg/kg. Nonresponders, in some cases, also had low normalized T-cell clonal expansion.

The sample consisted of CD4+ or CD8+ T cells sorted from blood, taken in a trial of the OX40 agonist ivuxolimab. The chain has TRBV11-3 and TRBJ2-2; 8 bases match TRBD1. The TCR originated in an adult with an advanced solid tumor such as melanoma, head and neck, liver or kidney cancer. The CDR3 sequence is CASSSRTGIYTGELFF. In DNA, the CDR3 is TGTGCCAGCAGCTCGAGGACAGGGATATACACCGGGGAGCTGTTTTTT.